This TCR beta chain was found in a study of T cell responses to AZD1222 COVID-19 vaccine. Assay: immunoSEQ multiplex PCR; the TCRdb copy retains only in-frame clones and omits some. In the table there are about 120,000 clones, 70% to 90% of which are singletons. In germline, CDR1 is DFQATT, CDR2 SNEGSKA (reference sequence). This CDR3 region has 14 residues. Trimming took off 3 bases at V and 7 bases at J, with 19 bases between the two ends. The chain recombines TRBV20-1 with TRBJ2-7, with D perhaps TRBD2 (6 bases). The sequence was collected from an adult in good health. Sample: peripheral blood, taken on day 0 of AZD1222 vaccination. The CDR3 DNA follows: TGCAGTGCTAGTCCGGGACTCTGGATGAGGGAGCAGTACTTC. This codes for CSASPGLWMREQYF.